The 14 T cell receptor beta chains given below trace back to one sample, sequenced in a study of cytomegalovirus exposure and HLA in healthy donors. Using immunoSEQ multiplex PCR, the repertoire was profiled, and TCRdb retains in-frame clones only, with some absent. The table has 120,000 or so clones, more than 75% seen once. The sample was PBMCs. These receptors were taken from a woman aged 30 to 39 in good health and CMV-seropositive.

The rearrangement uses TRBV7-9 and TRBJ1-1; 11 positions agree with TRBD1. J gave up 6 bases and V 5 bases, and 2 bases lay outside the gene matches. The CDR3 loop spans 13 amino acids. Per germline, CDR1 SEHNR and CDR2 FQNEAQ (reference sequence). The chain's CDR3 is CASSLGQGAEAFF. DNA for the CDR3: TGTGCCAGCAGCCTGGGACAGGGGGCTGAAGCTTTCTTT.

The chain joins TRBV15 to TRBJ2-1; D is possibly TRBD1 (6 bases). The germline V gene has CDR1 LNHNV and CDR2 YYDKDF (reference sequence). CDR3 length equals 13 residues. Trimming cost V 4 bases and J 10 bases, with 14 bases left between them. DNA of the CDR3: TGTGCCACCAGCACACAGGGTCCGGAGGAGCAGTTCTTC. It specifies CATSTQGPEEQFF.

The V and J genes are TRBV2 and TRBJ2-7; the D gene is possibly TRBD1 (8 bases). V lost 5 bases and J 9 bases, leaving 20 bases between the germline ends. This CDR3 has 14 residues. The germline V gene has CDR1 SNHLY and CDR2 FYNNEI. CDR3 bases: TGTGCCAGCAGTAGGGAGGGACAGGCAGGAGGGCAGTACTTC. Encoded protein: CASSREGQAGGQYF.

The chain uses TRBV11-2 and TRBJ2-7; TRBD2 agrees at 9 bases. The CDR3 spans 16 residues. The V gene end was trimmed by 6 bases and the J gene end by 4 bases; junction bases not matched to a gene: 13. Germline V gene data show CDR1 as SGHAT and CDR2 as FQNNGV. As DNA, the CDR3 is TGTGCCAGCAGTCCACCCGGCGGGAGGGCCAGATACGAGCAGTACTTC. Translating gives CASSPPGGRARYEQYF.

The chain is built from TRBV5-4 and TRBJ2-5; TRBD2 aligns across 10 bases. Looked up from germline, CDR1 is SGHNT and CDR2 is YYREEE (reference sequence). The V and J ends lost 0 bases and 5 bases, in that order; junction bases with no gene match: 7. The CDR3 is made up of 16 amino acids. CDR3 sequence: CASSLESGRAEETQYF. The CDR3 nucleotides read TGTGCCAGCAGCTTGGAGAGCGGGAGGGCCGAGGAGACCCAGTACTTC.

The V and J genes are TRBV27 and TRBJ2-2, with D maybe TRBD1 (5 bases). This CDR3 region has 16 residues. Germline CDR1 and CDR2: MNHEY and SMNVEV (reference sequence). V was shortened by 0 bases and J by 4 bases, with 12 bases between the two germline ends. The CDR3 reads CASSLSGRRVTGELFF. The CDR3 bases are TGTGCCAGCAGTTTATCGGGGCGTCGGGTCACCGGGGAGCTGTTTTTT.

The chain uses TRBV5-6 and TRBJ2-5; TRBD1 matches 8 bases. Germline-derived CDR1 and CDR2 are SGHDT and YYEEEE. The CDR3 is 14 amino acids. The trim removed 5 bases at V and 1 base at J, leaving 4 bases unmatched. CDR3 in amino acids: CASSRTGTQETQYF. The CDR3 bases are TGTGCCAGCAGTCGGACAGGGACCCAAGAGACCCAGTACTTC.

This clone was recorded a few times. The chain's CDR3 is CARGDTIYEQYF. CDR3 DNA: TGCGCCAGGGGGGACACCATCTACGAGCAGTACTTC. This chain joins TRBV10-1 and TRBJ2-7; D is perhaps TRBD1 (6 bases). With 9 bases removed from V and 3 bases from J, the gap between germline ends came to 12 bases. The CDR3 extends over 12 amino acids. CDR1 is WNHNN and CDR2 is SYGVQD in the germline V gene (reference sequence).

V and J are TRBV29-1 and TRBJ2-1; the match to TRBD2 covers 13 bases. In germline, CDR1 is SQVTM, CDR2 ANQGSEA. The CDR3 is 16 amino acids. The ends lost 5 bases at V and 0 bases at J; junction bases unmatched: 4. The CDR3 DNA reads TGCAGCGTTCTGCGGACTAGCGGGAGCTCCTACAATGAGCAGTTCTTC. Its protein is CSVLRTSGSSYNEQFF.

The chain employs TRBV19 and TRBJ2-1; 9 positions agree with TRBD2. The germline V gene has CDR1 LNHDA and CDR2 SQIVND (reference sequence). The CDR3 runs 16 residues. J lost 5 bases, V lost 4 bases, and 9 bases had no gene match. CDR3 sequence reads: CASSTSLAGEHNEQFF. CDR3 nucleotide sequence: TGTGCCAGTAGTACTTCCTTAGCGGGGGAACACAATGAGCAGTTCTTC.

The chain couples TRBV28 to TRBJ2-7, with D possibly being TRBD1 (7 bases). The CDR3 spans 14 residues. Germline V CDR1 and CDR2: MDHEN, SYDVKM. The germline V and J ends were trimmed by 7 bases and 4 bases, with 17 bases remaining between them. CDR3 DNA sequence: TGTGCCAGCACGCAGGGGGGTTTTTCTTACGAGCAGTACTTC. Its protein product is CASTQGGFSYEQYF.

The CDR3 reads CASSVELAGGTDTQYF. For the CDR3, the DNA is TGTGCCAGCAGCGTTGAGCTAGCGGGGGGGACCGATACGCAGTATTTT. V is TRBV9 and J is TRBJ2-3; the match to TRBD2 covers 12 bases. Per the germline V gene, CDR1 is SGDLS and CDR2 is YYNGEE. This CDR3 has 16 residues. After removal of 2 bases from V and 6 bases from J, the junction contained 7 bases not matched to a gene.

The chain joins TRBV11-2 to TRBJ1-2, with TRBD1 matching over 7 bases. From germline, CDR1 is SGHAT and CDR2 FQNNGV. V lost 0 bases, J lost 7 bases, and 5 bases stayed unmatched. CDR3 length: 14 residues. The CDR3, as DNA: TGTGCCAGCAGCTTAGATGGGACAGATGTTGGCTACACCTTC. Amino acids: CASSLDGTDVGYTF.

The chain recombines TRBV30 with TRBJ2-7; no firm D call. This CDR3 contains 11 residues. Trimming removed 3 bases from V and 5 bases from J, with 8 bases in between. Germline CDR1 and CDR2: GTSNPN and SVGIG (reference sequence). CDR3 loop: CAWSPKHEQYF. The CDR3 DNA reads TGTGCCTGGAGCCCGAAGCACGAGCAGTACTTC.